Listed below are T cell receptor beta chains from one sample, sequenced in a study of cytomegalovirus exposure and HLA in healthy donors. Assay: immunoSEQ multiplex PCR; the TCRdb copy retains only in-frame clones and omits some. This sample has some 150,000 clones, with 78% found just once. What was sequenced was PBMCs. These receptors were collected from a male donor in good health and CMV-seronegative. CDR3s include the opening cysteine and the closing phenylalanine or tryptophan. D genes are given only for firm matches. The listing skips clone size in some rows; elsewhere it reads once, few, many or a size class.

size: NA; J: TRBJ2-3; D: TRBD1; V: TRBV7-6; DNA: TGTGCCAGCAGCAGAACAGGGGCAGATACGCAGTATTTT; CDR3: CASSRTGADTQYF
size: NA; J: TRBJ1-1; D: TRBD1; V: TRBV6-5; DNA: TGTGCCAGCAGCCGGACAGGGAGGTTCAACACTGAAGCTTTCTTT; CDR3: CASSRTGRFNTEAFF
size: NA; J: TRBJ1-2; D: TRBD1; V: TRBV2; DNA: TGTGCCAGCAGTGAACGAATGGGAGCAGGGGGCGGGTATGGCTACACCTTC; CDR3: CASSERMGAGGGYGYTF
size: NA; J: TRBJ2-5; D: NA; V: TRBV28; DNA: TGTGCCAGCAGTTTAGTCGGGGGAGTAGGAGAGACCCAGTACTTC; CDR3: CASSLVGGVGETQYF
size: NA; J: TRBJ1-2; D: TRBD1; V: TRBV7-9; DNA: TGTGCCAGCAGCAAGGGGGACAGACCGAAGGGCTACACCTTC; CDR3: CASSKGDRPKGYTF
size: once; J: TRBJ2-1; D: TRBD2; V: TRBV6-1; DNA: TGTGCCAGCAGTACTCTAGCGGGAGTGGGCAATGAGCAGTTCTTC; CDR3: CASSTLAGVGNEQFF
size: NA; J: TRBJ2-3; D: NA; V: TRBV27; DNA: TGTGCCACCAAATTGGGGTCCGGGGGTTTCACAGATACGCAGTATTTT; CDR3: CATKLGSGGFTDTQYF
size: NA; J: TRBJ2-5; D: TRBD1; V: TRBV4-1; DNA: TGCGCCAGCAGCCAAGATCTCCCAGACAGGGGAGAGACCCAGTACTTC; CDR3: CASSQDLPDRGETQYF
size: NA; J: TRBJ1-1; D: TRBD1; V: TRBV6-5; DNA: TGTGCCAGCAGTTCCCCTGGGGACAGGGAGCTGTTCTTT; CDR3: CASSSPGDRELFF
size: NA; J: TRBJ1-1; D: NA; V: TRBV6-6; DNA: TGTGCCAGCAATCGGGCCGGGATTGAAGCTTTCTTT; CDR3: CASNRAGIEAFF
size: NA; J: TRBJ1-1; D: NA; V: TRBV27; DNA: TGTGCCAGCAGTCCAGGGGTTTATGGCACTGAAGCTTTCTTT; CDR3: CASSPGVYGTEAFF
size: NA; J: TRBJ1-1; D: NA; V: TRBV7-3; DNA: TGTGCCAGCAGCAGGGGTGGGGCTGAGGCTGAAGCTTTCTTT; CDR3: CASSRGGAEAEAFF
size: NA; J: TRBJ2-7; D: TRBD2; V: TRBV18; DNA: TGTGCCAGCTCACCCTCTAGCGGAGTCTACGAGCAGTACTTC; CDR3: CASSPSSGVYEQYF
size: NA; J: TRBJ2-3; D: NA; V: TRBV2; DNA: TGTGCCAGCAGTGAAGGAGGGCTAGCTTTTACGCAGTATTTT; CDR3: CASSEGGLAFTQYF
size: NA; J: TRBJ2-5; D: TRBD2; V: TRBV29-1; DNA: TGCAGCGTTGGGACTAGCGGGGGGGTGGAGACCCAGTACTTC; CDR3: CSVGTSGGVETQYF
size: few; J: TRBJ2-7; D: TRBD1; V: TRBV4-2; DNA: TGTGCCAGCAGCCCCGGACCCACAGGGGGCGCGTGGAGTGTCGAGCAGTACTTC; CDR3: CASSPGPTGGAWSVEQYF
size: NA; J: TRBJ2-3; D: TRBD2; V: TRBV29-1; DNA: TGCAGCGCAAGAAGCGGGGCTAGCACAGATACGCAGTATTTT; CDR3: CSARSGASTDTQYF
size: NA; J: TRBJ1-2; D: NA; V: TRBV28; DNA: TGTGCCAGCAGGCCCTGGCAGGGAATACATGGCTACACCTTC; CDR3: CASRPWQGIHGYTF
size: few; J: TRBJ2-5; D: NA; V: TRBV18; DNA: TGTGCCAGCTCACCACCGTTGCAGGGTCAGGAGACCCAGTACTTC; CDR3: CASSPPLQGQETQYF
size: NA; J: TRBJ2-6; D: NA; V: TRBV7-6; DNA: TGTGCCAGCAGGTCCAGGGCCGATCCCTCTGGGGCCAACGTCCTGACTTTC; CDR3: CASRSRADPSGANVLTF
size: NA; J: TRBJ2-5; D: TRBD2; V: TRBV2; DNA: TGTGCCAGCAGTGGGGACTATGATGAGACCCAGTACTTC; CDR3: CASSGDYDETQYF
size: once; J: TRBJ2-5; D: TRBD2; V: TRBV19; DNA: TGTGCCAGTAGTTTCGGGGGGTTGGAGACCCAGTACTTC; CDR3: CASSFGGLETQYF
size: NA; J: TRBJ2-7; D: TRBD2; V: TRBV19; DNA: TGTGCCAGTAGTAGAGGGACTAGCGGAACCTACGAGCAGTACTTC; CDR3: CASSRGTSGTYEQYF
size: NA; J: TRBJ2-4; D: NA; V: TRBV18; DNA: TGTGCCAGCTCACGGCCAGGGGCGTCCATTCAGTACTTC; CDR3: CASSRPGASIQYF
size: NA; J: TRBJ2-7; D: TRBD1; V: TRBV4-1; DNA: TGCGCCAGCAGCCCACAGGGGACCTACGAGCAGTACTTC; CDR3: CASSPQGTYEQYF
size: NA; J: TRBJ1-1; D: TRBD1; V: TRBV10-3; DNA: TGTGCCACCAGACAGGGGGCGAGCACTGAAGCTTTCTTT; CDR3: CATRQGASTEAFF
size: NA; J: TRBJ2-5; D: TRBD2; V: TRBV7-2; DNA: TGTGCCAGCAGCTTCGGGACTAGCGGGCTACCCTCCCGGGAGACCCAGTACTTC; CDR3: CASSFGTSGLPSRETQYF
size: few; J: TRBJ1-3; D: TRBD1; V: TRBV6-5; DNA: TGTGCCAGCAGCCGACAGGGAAATATCGGAAACACCATATATTTT; CDR3: CASSRQGNIGNTIYF
size: NA; J: TRBJ2-2; D: TRBD1; V: TRBV7-8; DNA: TGTGCCAGCAGCTTACCTGACAGGGGGTCGCACGGGACCGGGGAGCTGTTTTTT; CDR3: CASSLPDRGSHGTGELFF
size: NA; J: TRBJ2-2; D: NA; V: TRBV5-1; DNA: TGCGCCAGCAGCTTGGCCATTGCGGACACCGGGGAGCTGTTTTTT; CDR3: CASSLAIADTGELFF
size: NA; J: TRBJ2-3; D: NA; V: TRBV5-1; DNA: TGCGCCAGCAGCTTGGCGTCAGGGGGGACGGTTCAAACAGATACGCAGTATTTT; CDR3: CASSLASGGTVQTDTQYF
size: NA; J: TRBJ1-1; D: NA; V: TRBV25-1; DNA: TGTGCCAGCAAAGGGGTCCTGAACACTGAAGCTTCCTTT; CDR3: CASKGVLNTEASF
size: once; J: TRBJ1-2; D: TRBD1; V: TRBV6-5; DNA: TGTGCCAGCAGTAACCAGGGGGCTGGCTATGGCTACACCTTC; CDR3: CASSNQGAGYGYTF
size: NA; J: TRBJ2-7; D: TRBD1; V: TRBV5-8; DNA: TGTGCCAGCAGCGACTGGACAGGAAACTACGAGCAGTACTTC; CDR3: CASSDWTGNYEQYF
size: NA; J: TRBJ1-1; D: NA; V: TRBV19; DNA: TGTGCCAGTAGTGTTGGACAGCTTATGAACACTGAAGCTTTCTTT; CDR3: CASSVGQLMNTEAFF
size: NA; J: TRBJ1-6; D: NA; V: TRBV5-4; DNA: TGTGCCAGCAGCTTTTACTTCCCTGGACAGAGCTCCTATAATTCACCCCTCCACTTT; CDR3: CASSFYFPGQSSYNSPLHF
size: NA; J: TRBJ1-6; D: NA; V: TRBV5-8; DNA: TGTGCCAGCAGCCCCCTGACAGCGCCCTCTGAATCACCCCTCCACTTT; CDR3: CASSPLTAPSESPLHF
size: NA; J: TRBJ2-7; D: TRBD1; V: TRBV7-9; DNA: TGTGCCAGCAGCTTAGTGACAGGGGGGGTCGAGCAGTACTTC; CDR3: CASSLVTGGVEQYF
size: NA; J: TRBJ2-2; D: NA; V: TRBV2; DNA: TGTGCCAGCAGGAAACTAGTGGGGACCGGGGAGCTGTTTTTT; CDR3: CASRKLVGTGELFF
size: NA; J: TRBJ2-5; D: NA; V: TRBV9; DNA: TGTGCCAGCAGCAGAAGTGGCAGATTAGCAGAGACCCAGTACTTC; CDR3: CASSRSGRLAETQYF
size: NA; J: TRBJ2-1; D: TRBD1; V: TRBV7-2; DNA: TGTGCCAGCAGCCTTACCGGACAGGGGAAGAATGAGCAGTTCTTC; CDR3: CASSLTGQGKNEQFF
size: NA; J: TRBJ1-2; D: TRBD1; V: TRBV6-4; DNA: TGTGCCAGCAGTGACTCTAAGGGACAGGGGAACTATGGCTACACCTTC; CDR3: CASSDSKGQGNYGYTF
size: NA; J: TRBJ2-7; D: NA; V: TRBV5-4; DNA: TGTGCCAGCAGTACCCGGGACATGGACTACGAGCAGTACTTC; CDR3: CASSTRDMDYEQYF
size: NA; J: TRBJ2-5; D: TRBD2; V: TRBV5-5; DNA: TGTGCCAGCAGCAACCCCGGGGGGGGATTCCAAGAGACCCAGTACTTC; CDR3: CASSNPGGGFQETQYF
size: few; J: TRBJ1-2; D: TRBD1; V: TRBV6-5; DNA: TGTGCCAGCAGTACCGGGACAGGAGTTAACTATGGCTACACCTTC; CDR3: CASSTGTGVNYGYTF
size: NA; J: TRBJ1-2; D: TRBD1; V: TRBV6-5; DNA: TGTGCCAGCAGAGCCGACAGGGGAATGGGAGGCTACACCTTC; CDR3: CASRADRGMGGYTF
size: NA; J: TRBJ2-5; D: NA; V: TRBV28; DNA: TGTGCCAGCAGCTCACCTCGGGTTGGCCTGGGGACCCAGTACTTC; CDR3: CASSSPRVGLGTQYF